This T cell receptor (beta chain) comes out of a study of blood T cell repertoires in COVID-19. Clones were sequenced by immunoSEQ multiplex PCR, and TCRdb holds only the in-frame ones, with some missing. The data contain 200,000 to 250,000 clones, roughly four fifths of them singletons. The CDR3 consists of 17 residues. V shed 6 bases, J shed 0 bases, and the junction held 13 bases outside the gene matches. CDR1 and CDR2 from the germline V gene are LNHDA and SQIVND (reference sequence). The sequence derives from a woman aged 25-40 years who had recovered from COVID-19. The chain uses TRBV19 and TRBJ2-7, with 8 bases lining up with TRBD2. Source material: peripheral blood. This CDR3 reads CASSPSGVAGNSYEQYF. CDR3 coding DNA: TGTGCCAGTAGCCCCTCGGGGGTAGCGGGGAACTCCTACGAGCAGTACTTC.